The entry below gives a single T cell receptor (beta chain) sequence along with its context. Antigen unknown. This sample was included in a study of OX40 agonist ivuxolimab in advanced cancers. Looking at the study overall: Ivuxolimab doses were 0.01, 0.1, 0.3, 1.5, 3 or 10 mg/kg every 2 weeks. A male proportion of 82.7% was recorded, with mean age roughly 62 years and range roughly 23 to 85.

Some clones are missing from TCRdb's copy, which holds only in-frame ones; the method was immunoSEQ multiplex PCR. In the table there are about 13,000 clones, approximately 61% of which are singletons. V was clipped by 8 bases and J by 8 bases, with 15 bases between them. This CDR3 contains 13 residues. Germline CDR1 and CDR2: MNHEY and SMNVEV (reference sequence). Overall study results and limits: Individuals who were partial responders at 0.1-3.0 mg/kg had clonal expansion that ranked among the lowest. What antigens the expanded peripheral T cells recognized was never established.

The sequence was obtained from an adult with an advanced solid tumor such as melanoma, head and neck, liver or kidney cancer. The specimen was CD4+ or CD8+ T cells sorted from blood, collected in a trial of the OX40 agonist ivuxolimab. J is TRBJ2-2 and V is TRBV27; tentatively, D is TRBD2 (6 bases). CDR3: CASGPRRGGELFF. The CDR3 DNA reads as TGTGCCAGCGGCCCCCGGAGGGGTGGGGAGCTGTTTTTT.